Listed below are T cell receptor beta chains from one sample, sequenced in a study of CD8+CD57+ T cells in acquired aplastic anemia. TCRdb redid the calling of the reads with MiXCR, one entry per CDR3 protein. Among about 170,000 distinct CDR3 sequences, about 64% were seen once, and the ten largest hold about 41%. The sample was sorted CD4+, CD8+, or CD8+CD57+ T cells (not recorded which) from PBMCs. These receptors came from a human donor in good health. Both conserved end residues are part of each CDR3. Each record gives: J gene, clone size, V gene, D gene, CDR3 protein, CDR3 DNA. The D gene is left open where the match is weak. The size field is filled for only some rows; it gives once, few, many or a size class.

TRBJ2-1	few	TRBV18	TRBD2	CASSPRGTSGRDYNEQFF	TGTGCCAGCTCACCACGAGGGACTAGCGGGAGGGACTACAATGAGCAGTTCTTC
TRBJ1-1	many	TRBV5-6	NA	CASSILNTEAFF	TGTGCCAGCAGCATATTGAACACTGAAGCTTTCTTT
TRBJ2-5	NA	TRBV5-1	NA	CASSLAGPGETQYF	TGCGCCAGCAGCTTGGCCGGGCCAGGGGAGACCCAGTACTTC
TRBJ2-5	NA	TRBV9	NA	CASSAGDSQETQYF	TGTGCCAGCAGCGCGGGGGACTCCCAAGAGACCCAGTACTTC
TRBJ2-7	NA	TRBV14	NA	CASSVGQWYEQYF	TGTGCCAGCAGTGTAGGGCAGTGGTACGAGCAGTACTTC
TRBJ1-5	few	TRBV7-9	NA	CASSLGQTNQPQHF	TGTGCCAGCAGCTTAGGACAGACTAATCAGCCCCAGCATTTT
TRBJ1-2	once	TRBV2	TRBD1	CASSEDGTVSYGYTF	TGTGCCAGCAGTGAAGATGGGACAGTCAGCTATGGCTACACCTTC
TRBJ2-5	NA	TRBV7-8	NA	CASSQWKETQYF	TGTGCCAGCAGCCAGTGGAAAGAGACCCAGTACTTC
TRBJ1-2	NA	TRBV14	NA	CASSRTAADGYTF	TGTGCCAGCAGCCGGACCGCAGCGGATGGCTACACCTTC
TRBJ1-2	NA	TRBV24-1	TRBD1	CATRARRQGAKDYGYTF	TGTGCCACCCGCGCTAGGAGACAGGGGGCGAAAGACTATGGCTACACCTTC
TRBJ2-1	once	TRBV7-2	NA	CASSLEGRGSEQFF	TGTGCCAGCAGCTTAGAAGGTAGGGGTAGCGAGCAGTTCTTC
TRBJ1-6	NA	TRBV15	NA	CATSRDRGPGLPLHF	TGTGCCACCAGCAGAGACCGGGGCCCAGGGTTACCCCTCCACTTT
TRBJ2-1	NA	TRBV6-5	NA	CASSYVSWDEQFF	TGTGCCAGCAGTTACGTGTCGTGGGATGAGCAGTTCTTC
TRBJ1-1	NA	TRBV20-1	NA	CSASPLLVGRVNTEAFF	TGCAGTGCTAGTCCTTTGTTAGTAGGCAGAGTGAACACTGAAGCTTTCTTT
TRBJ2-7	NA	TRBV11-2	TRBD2	CARPGTSGTYEQYF	TGTGCTAGACCCGGGACTAGCGGTACCTACGAGCAGTACTTC
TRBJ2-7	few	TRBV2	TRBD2	CASSEAGGEQYF	TGTGCCAGCAGTGAAGCGGGGGGGGAGCAGTACTTC
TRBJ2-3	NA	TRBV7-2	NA	CASSLALHTQYF	TGTGCCAGCAGCTTAGCCCTCCATACGCAGTATTTT
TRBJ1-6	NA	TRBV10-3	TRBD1	CAISAGTGGYNSPLHF	TGTGCCATCAGTGCCGGGACAGGGGGATATAATTCACCCCTCCACTTT
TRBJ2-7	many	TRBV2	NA	CASSGESYYEQYF	TGTGCCAGCAGCGGGGAGAGCTATTACGAGCAGTACTTC
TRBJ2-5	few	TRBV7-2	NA	CASKPSGRLETQYF	TGTGCCAGCAAGCCGAGTGGTAGGCTAGAGACCCAGTACTTC
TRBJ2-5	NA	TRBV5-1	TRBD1	CASSPGQGQASQYF	TGCGCCAGCAGCCCGGGACAGGGTCAAGCGTCCCAGTACTTC
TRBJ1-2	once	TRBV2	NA	CASSEGPYYGYTF	TGTGCCAGCAGTGAGGGACCCTACTATGGCTACACCTTC
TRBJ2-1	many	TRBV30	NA	CAWSVFSYNEQFF	TGTGCCTGGAGTGTATTTTCCTACAATGAGCAGTTCTTC
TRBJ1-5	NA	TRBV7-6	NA	CASSLERRQPQHF	TGTGCCAGCAGCTTAGAGAGGAGGCAGCCCCAGCATTTT
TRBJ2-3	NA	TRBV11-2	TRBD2	CASSFRTSDTVTQYF	TGTGCCAGCAGCTTCAGGACTAGCGATACAGTTACGCAGTATTTT
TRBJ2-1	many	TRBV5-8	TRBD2	CASSLVVSGRNEQFF	TGTGCCAGCAGCTTGGTGGTTAGCGGGAGGAATGAGCAGTTCTTC
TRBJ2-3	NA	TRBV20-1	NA	CSGRIPGTDTQYF	TGCAGTGGCAGGATCCCAGGCACAGATACGCAGTATTTT
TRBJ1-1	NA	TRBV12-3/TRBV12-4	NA	CASSLTGGSTEAFF	TGTGCCAGCAGTCTCACTGGGGGTAGCACTGAAGCTTTCTTT
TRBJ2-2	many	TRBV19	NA	CASTADFFVNTGELFF	TGTGCCAGTACCGCGGACTTCTTTGTGAACACCGGGGAGCTGTTTTTT
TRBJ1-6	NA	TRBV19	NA	CASSILDGGDSPLHF	TGTGCCAGTAGTATCCTGGACGGAGGGGATTCACCCCTCCACTTT
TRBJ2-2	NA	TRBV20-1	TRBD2	CSASRGGDTGELFF	TGCAGTGCTTCCCGGGGGGGGGACACCGGGGAGCTGTTTTTT
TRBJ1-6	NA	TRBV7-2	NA	CASQGLNSPLHF	TGTGCCAGCCAGGGGTTAAATTCACCCCTCCACTTT
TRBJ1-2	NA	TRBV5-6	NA	CASSLYGNYGYTF	TGTGCCAGCAGCTTGTACGGTAACTATGGCTACACCTTC
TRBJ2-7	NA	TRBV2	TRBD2	CASQEREKAEQYF	TGTGCCAGCCAAGAGCGGGAGAAGGCCGAGCAGTACTTC